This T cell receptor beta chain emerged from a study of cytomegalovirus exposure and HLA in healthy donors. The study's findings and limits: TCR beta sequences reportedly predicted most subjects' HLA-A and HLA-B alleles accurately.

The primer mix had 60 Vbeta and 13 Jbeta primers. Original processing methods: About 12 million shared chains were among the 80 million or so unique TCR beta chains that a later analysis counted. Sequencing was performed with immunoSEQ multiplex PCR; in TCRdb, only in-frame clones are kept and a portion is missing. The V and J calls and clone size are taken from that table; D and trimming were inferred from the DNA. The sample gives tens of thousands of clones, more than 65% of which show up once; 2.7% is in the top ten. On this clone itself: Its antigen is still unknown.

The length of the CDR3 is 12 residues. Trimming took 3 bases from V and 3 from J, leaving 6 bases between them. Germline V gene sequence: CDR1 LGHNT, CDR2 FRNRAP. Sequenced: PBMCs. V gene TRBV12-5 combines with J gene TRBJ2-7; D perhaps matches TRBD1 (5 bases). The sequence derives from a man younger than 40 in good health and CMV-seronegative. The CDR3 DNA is TGTGCTAGTGGTTTACAGGTCTACGAGCAGTACTTC. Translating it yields CASGLQVYEQYF.